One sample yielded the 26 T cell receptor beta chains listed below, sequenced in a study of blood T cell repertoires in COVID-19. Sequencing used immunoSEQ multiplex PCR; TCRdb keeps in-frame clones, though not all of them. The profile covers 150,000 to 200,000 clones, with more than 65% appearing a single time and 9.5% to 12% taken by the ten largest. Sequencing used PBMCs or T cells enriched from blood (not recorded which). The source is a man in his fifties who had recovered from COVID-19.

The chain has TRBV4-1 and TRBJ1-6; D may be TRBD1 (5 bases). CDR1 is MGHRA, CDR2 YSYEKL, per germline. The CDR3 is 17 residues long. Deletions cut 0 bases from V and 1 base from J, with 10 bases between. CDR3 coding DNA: TGCGCCAGCAGCCAAGATCGAAGACAGTCCTATAATTCACCCCTCCACTTT. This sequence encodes CASSQDRRQSYNSPLHF.

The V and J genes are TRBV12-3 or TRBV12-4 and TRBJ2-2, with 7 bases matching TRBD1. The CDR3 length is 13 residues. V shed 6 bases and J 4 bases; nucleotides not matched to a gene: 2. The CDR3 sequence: CASSKGATGELFF. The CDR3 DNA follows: TGTGCCAGCAGCAAGGGGGCCACCGGGGAGCTGTTTTTT.

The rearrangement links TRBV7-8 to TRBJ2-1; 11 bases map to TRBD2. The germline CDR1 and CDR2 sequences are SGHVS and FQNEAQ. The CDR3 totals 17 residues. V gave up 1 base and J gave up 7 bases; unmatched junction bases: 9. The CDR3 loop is CASSLEVTSGTRNEQFF. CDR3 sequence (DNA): TGTGCCAGCAGCTTAGAAGTGACTAGCGGGACACGAAATGAGCAGTTCTTC.

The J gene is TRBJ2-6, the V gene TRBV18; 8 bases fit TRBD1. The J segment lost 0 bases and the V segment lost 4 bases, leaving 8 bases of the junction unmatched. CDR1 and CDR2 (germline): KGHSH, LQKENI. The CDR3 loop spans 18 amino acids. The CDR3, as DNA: TGTGCCAGCTCACGATTAAACAGGGGGTCCTCTGGGGCCAACGTCCTGACTTTC. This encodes CASSRLNRGSSGANVLTF.

The CDR3 nucleotides read TGTGCCAGCAGCCAACCTAGCGGGGGGCCAGGCTCCTACAATGAGCAGTTCTTC. Translation: CASSQPSGGPGSYNEQFF. This chain uses TRBV14 with TRBJ2-1, with TRBD2 identical over 11 bases. Germline trimming cut 2 bases from V and 0 bases from J; bases unmatched to any gene: 6. CDR3 length: 18 amino acids. The germline gives CDR1 SGHDN, CDR2 FVKESK.

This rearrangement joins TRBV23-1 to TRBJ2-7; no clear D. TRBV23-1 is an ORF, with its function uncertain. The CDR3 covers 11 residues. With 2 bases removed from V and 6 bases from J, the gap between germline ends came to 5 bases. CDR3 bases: TGCGCCAGCAGTCAAAGCTGCGAGCAGTACTTC. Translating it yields CASSQSCEQYF.

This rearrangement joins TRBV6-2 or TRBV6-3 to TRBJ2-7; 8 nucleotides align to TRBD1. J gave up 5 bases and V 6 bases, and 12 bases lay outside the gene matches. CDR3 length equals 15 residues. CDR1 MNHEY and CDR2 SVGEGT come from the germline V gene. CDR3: CASSPTGQVLNEQYF. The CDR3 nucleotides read TGTGCCAGCAGCCCCACGGGACAGGTATTAAACGAGCAGTACTTC.

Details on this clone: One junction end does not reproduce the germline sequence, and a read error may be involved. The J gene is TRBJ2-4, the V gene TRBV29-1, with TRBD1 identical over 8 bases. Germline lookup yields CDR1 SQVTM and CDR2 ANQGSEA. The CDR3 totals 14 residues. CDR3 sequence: CSVEDRGGKNIQYF. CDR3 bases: TGCAGCGTAGAAGACAGGGGCGGAAAAAACATTCAGTACTTC.

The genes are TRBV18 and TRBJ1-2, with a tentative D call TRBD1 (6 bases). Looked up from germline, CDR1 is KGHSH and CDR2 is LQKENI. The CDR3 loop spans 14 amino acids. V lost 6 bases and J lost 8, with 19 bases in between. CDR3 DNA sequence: TGTGCCAGCTCCCCTAGACAGGACGCAGGGGGCTACACCTTC. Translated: CASSPRQDAGGYTF.

The CDR3 nucleotides read TGTGCCAGCAGCTTAGACAGCTACAATGAGCAGTTCTTC. Protein sequence: CASSLDSYNEQFF. V usage is TRBV11-3 and J usage is TRBJ2-1; D remains unclear. V lost 0 bases and J lost 3, with 3 bases in between. CDR3 length: 13 residues. CDR1 is SGHNT, CDR2 YENEEA, per germline. The whole variable domain, filled in from reference TRBV11-3 and TRBJ2-1, reads EAGVVQSPRYKIIEKKQPVAFWCNPISGHNTLYWYLQNLGQGPELLIRYENEEAVDDSQLPKDRFSAERLKGVDSTLKIQPAELGDSAVYLCASSLDSYNEQFFGPGTRLTVL.

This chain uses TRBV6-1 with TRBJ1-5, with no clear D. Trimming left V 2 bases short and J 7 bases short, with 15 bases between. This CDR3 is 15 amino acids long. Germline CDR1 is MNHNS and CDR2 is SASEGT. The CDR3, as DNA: TGTGCCAGCAGTGAAAGGGCAGCGGGTGGACAGCCCCAGCATTTT. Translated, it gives CASSERAAGGQPQHF.

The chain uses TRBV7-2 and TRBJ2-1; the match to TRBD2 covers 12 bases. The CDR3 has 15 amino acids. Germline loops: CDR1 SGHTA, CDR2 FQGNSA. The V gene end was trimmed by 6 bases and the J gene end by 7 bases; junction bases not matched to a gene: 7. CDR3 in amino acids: CASSWTSGAENEQFF. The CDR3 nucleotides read TGTGCCAGCAGTTGGACTAGCGGGGCGGAAAATGAGCAGTTCTTC.

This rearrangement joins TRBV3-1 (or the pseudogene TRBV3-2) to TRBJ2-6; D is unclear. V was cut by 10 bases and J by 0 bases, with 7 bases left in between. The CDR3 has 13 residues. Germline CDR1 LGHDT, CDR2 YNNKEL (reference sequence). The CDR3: CATSNSGANVLTF. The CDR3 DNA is TGTGCCACCTCTAACTCTGGGGCCAACGTCCTGACTTTC.

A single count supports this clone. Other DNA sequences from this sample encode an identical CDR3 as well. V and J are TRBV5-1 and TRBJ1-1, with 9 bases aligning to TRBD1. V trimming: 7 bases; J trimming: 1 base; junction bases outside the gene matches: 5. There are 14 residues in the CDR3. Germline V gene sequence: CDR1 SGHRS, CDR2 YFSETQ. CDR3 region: CASSRGQGNTEAFF. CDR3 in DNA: TGCGCCAGCTCCCGGGGACAGGGGAACACTGAAGCTTTCTTT.

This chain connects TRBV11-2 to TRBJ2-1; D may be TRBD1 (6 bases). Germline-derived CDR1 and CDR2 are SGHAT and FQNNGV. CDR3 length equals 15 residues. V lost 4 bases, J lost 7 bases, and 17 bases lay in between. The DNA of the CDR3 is TGTGCCAGCAGCTCACAGGGCCCTGGGTGGAATGAGCAGTTCTTC. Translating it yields CASSSQGPGWNEQFF.

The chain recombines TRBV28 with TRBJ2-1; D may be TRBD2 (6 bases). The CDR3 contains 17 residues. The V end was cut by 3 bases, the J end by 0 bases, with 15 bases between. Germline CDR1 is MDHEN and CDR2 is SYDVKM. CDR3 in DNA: TGTGCCAGCAGTTTGGCTACGGCGGGGAGCTCCTACAATGAGCAGTTCTTC. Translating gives CASSLATAGSSYNEQFF.

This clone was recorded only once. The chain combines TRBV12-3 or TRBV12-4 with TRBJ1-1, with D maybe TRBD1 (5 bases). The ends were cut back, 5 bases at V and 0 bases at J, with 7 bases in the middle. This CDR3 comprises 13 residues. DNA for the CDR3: TGTGCCAGCAGTGCCAGGGTGAACACTGAAGCTTTCTTT. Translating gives CASSARVNTEAFF.

CDR3 nucleotide sequence: TGTGCCACCAGTGATACGGTCCAAGAGACCCAGTACTTC. It codes for CATSDTVQETQYF. The chain employs TRBV24-1 and TRBJ2-5; D is undetermined. This CDR3 comprises 13 residues. Looked up from germline, CDR1 is KGHDR and CDR2 is SFDVKD. Trimming took 3 bases from V and 1 from J, leaving 5 bases between them.

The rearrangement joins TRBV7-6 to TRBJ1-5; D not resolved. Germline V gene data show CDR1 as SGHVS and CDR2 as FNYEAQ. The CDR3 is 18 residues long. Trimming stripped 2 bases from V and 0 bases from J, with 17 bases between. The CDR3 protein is CASSLQLYSFNSNQPQHF. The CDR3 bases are TGTGCCAGCAGCTTACAACTCTACAGCTTCAATAGCAATCAGCCCCAGCATTTT.

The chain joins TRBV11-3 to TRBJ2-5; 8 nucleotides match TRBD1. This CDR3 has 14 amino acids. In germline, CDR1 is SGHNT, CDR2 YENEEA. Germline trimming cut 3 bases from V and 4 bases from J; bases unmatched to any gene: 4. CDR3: CASSLNRGAETQYF. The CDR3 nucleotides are TGTGCCAGCAGCTTGAACAGGGGGGCAGAGACCCAGTACTTC.

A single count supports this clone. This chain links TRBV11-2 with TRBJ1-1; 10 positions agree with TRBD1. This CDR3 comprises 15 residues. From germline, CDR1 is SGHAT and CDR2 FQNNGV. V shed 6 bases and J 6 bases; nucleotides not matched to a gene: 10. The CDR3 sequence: CASSHWTGGMPEAFF. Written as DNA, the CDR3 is TGTGCCAGCAGTCATTGGACAGGGGGGATGCCTGAAGCTTTCTTT. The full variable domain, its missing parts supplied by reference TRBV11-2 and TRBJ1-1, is EAGVAQSPRYKIIEKRQSVAFWCNPISGHATLYWYQQILGQGPKLLIQFQNNGVVDDSQLPKDRFSAERLKGVDSTLKIQPAKLEDSAVYLCASSHWTGGMPEAFFGQGTRLTVV.

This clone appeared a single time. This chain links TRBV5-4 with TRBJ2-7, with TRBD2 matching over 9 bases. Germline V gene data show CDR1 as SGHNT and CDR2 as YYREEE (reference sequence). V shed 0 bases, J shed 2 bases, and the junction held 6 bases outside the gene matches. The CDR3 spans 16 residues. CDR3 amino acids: CASSLGVRGGAYEQYF. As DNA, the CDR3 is TGTGCCAGCAGCTTGGGAGTCCGCGGGGGGGCCTACGAGCAGTACTTC. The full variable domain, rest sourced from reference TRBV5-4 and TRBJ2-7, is ETGVTQSPTHLIKTRGQQVTLRCSSQSGHNTVSWYQQALGQGPQFIFQYYREEENGRGNFPPRFSGLQFPNYSSELNVNALELDDSALYLCASSLGVRGGAYEQYFGPGTRLTVT.

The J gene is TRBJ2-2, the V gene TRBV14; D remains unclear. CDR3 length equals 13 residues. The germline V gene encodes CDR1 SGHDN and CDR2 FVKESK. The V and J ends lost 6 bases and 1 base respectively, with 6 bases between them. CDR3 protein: CASRRQNTGELFF. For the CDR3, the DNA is TGTGCCAGCAGAAGACAGAACACCGGGGAGCTGTTTTTT.

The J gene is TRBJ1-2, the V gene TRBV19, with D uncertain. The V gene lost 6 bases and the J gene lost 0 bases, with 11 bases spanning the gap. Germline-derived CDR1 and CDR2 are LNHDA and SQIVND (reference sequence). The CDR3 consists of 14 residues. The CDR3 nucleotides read TGTGCCAGTAGCACGCTCGGGGCTAACTATGGCTACACCTTC. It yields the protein CASSTLGANYGYTF.

CDR3 protein: CASSLGLAYEQYF. CDR3 nucleotide sequence: TGTGCCAGTAGTCTGGGACTAGCCTACGAGCAGTACTTC. The chain joins TRBV19 to TRBJ2-7; 8 positions match TRBD2. V lost 5 bases, J lost 2 bases, and 2 bases stayed unmatched. The CDR3 is 13 amino acids. CDR1 is LNHDA, CDR2 SQIVND, per germline (reference sequence).

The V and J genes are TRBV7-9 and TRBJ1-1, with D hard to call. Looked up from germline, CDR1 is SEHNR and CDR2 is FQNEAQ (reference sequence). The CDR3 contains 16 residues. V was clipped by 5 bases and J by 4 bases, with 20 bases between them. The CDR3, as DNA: TGTGCCAGCAGCCCCCAGGTCCCCGCAGGAAGCACTGAAGCTTTCTTT. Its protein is CASSPQVPAGSTEAFF.